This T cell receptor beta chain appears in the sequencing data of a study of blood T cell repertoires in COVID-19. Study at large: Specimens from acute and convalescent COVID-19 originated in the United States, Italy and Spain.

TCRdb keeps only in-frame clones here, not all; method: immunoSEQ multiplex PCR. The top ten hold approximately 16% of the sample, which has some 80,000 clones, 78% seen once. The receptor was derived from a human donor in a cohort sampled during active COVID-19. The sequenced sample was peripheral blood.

The CDR3 DNA sequence: TGCGCCAGCAGGGCGGCCTCCTACGAGCAGTACTTC. Translation gives CASRAASYEQYF. The chain couples TRBV5-1 to TRBJ2-7; no clear D gene. Germline assignment: CDR1 SGHRS and CDR2 YFSETQ. V shed 5 bases and J shed 0 bases, with 6 bases lying between them. This CDR3 has 12 residues. The full variable domain, with the rest looked up from reference TRBV5-1 and TRBJ2-7, is KAGVTQTPRYLIKTRGQQVTLSCSPISGHRSVSWYQQTPGQGLQFLFEYFSETQRNKGNFPGRFSGRQFSNSRSEMNVSTLELGDSALYLCASRAASYEQYFGPGTRLTVT.